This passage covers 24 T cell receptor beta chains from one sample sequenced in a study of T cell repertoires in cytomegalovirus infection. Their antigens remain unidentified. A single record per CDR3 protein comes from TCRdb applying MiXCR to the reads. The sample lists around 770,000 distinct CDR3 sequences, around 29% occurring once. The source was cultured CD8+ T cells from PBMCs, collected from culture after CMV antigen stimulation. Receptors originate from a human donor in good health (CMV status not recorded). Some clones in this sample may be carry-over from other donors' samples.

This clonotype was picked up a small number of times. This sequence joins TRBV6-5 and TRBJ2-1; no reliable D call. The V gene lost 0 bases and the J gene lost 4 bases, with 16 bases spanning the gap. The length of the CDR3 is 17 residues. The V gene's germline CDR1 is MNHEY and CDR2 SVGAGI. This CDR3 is CASSYSLWLTLYNEQFF. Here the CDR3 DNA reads TGTGCCAGCAGTTACTCCTTGTGGCTAACCTTATACAATGAGCAGTTCTTC.

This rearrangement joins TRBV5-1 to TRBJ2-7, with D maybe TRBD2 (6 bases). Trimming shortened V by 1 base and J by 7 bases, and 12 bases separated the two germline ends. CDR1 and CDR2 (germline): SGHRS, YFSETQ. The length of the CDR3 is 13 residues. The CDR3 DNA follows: TGCGCCAGCAGCTTGCTCAGCGGGCGGGAGCAGTACTTC. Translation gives CASSLLSGREQYF.

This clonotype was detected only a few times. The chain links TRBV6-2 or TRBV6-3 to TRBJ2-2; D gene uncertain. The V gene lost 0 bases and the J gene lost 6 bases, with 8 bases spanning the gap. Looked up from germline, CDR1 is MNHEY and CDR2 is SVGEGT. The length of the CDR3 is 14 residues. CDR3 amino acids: CASSYSVGSGELFF. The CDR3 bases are TGTGCCAGCAGTTACTCGGTGGGATCCGGGGAGCTGTTTTTT.

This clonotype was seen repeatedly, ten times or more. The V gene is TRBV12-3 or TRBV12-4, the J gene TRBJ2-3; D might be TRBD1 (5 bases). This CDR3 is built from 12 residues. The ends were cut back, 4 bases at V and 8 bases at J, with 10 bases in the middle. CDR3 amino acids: CASSSLGVTQYF. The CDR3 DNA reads TGTGCCAGCAGTTCCCTAGGGGTTACGCAGTATTTT.

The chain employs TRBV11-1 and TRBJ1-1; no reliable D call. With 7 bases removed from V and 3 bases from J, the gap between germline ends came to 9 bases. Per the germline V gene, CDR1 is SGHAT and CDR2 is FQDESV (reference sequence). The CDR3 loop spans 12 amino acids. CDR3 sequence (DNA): TGTGCCAGCACCCATGGGGACACTGAAGCTTTCTTT. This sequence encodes CASTHGDTEAFF.

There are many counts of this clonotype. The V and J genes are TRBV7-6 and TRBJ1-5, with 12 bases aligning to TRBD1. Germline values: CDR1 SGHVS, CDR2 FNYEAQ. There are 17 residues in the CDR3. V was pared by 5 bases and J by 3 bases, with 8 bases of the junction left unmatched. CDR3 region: CASSPRDRGHPNQPQHF. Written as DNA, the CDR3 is TGTGCCAGCAGCCCCCGGGACAGGGGGCACCCCAATCAGCCCCAGCATTTT.

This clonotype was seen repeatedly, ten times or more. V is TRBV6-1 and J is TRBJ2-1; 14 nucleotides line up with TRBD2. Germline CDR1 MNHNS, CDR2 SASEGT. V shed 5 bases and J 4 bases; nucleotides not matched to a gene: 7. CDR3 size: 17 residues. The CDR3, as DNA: TGTGCCAGCAGTCCCCGGACTAGCGGGGGGTGGTACAATGAGCAGTTCTTC. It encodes CASSPRTSGGWYNEQFF.

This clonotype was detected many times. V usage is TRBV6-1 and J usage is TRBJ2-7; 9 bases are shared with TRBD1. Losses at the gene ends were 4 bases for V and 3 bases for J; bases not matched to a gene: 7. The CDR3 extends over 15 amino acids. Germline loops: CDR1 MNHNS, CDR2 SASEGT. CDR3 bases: TGTGCCAGCAGTGGACCGGGACAGGGATTCTACGAGCAGTACTTC. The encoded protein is CASSGPGQGFYEQYF.

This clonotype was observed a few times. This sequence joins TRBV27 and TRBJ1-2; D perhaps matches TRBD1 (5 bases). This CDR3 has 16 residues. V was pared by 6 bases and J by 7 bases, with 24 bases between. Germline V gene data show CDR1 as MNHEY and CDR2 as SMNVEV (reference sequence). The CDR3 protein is CASRPRGGILAVGYTF. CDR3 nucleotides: TGTGCCAGCAGACCCCGTGGGGGGATTTTGGCAGTTGGCTACACCTTC.

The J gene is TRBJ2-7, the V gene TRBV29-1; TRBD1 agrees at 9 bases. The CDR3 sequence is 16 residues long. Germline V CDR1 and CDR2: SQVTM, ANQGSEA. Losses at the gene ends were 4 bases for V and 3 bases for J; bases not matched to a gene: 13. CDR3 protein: CSVGFSAPDRGYEQYV. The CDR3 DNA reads TGCAGCGTTGGATTTTCGGCACCGGACAGGGGCTACGAGCAGTACGTC.

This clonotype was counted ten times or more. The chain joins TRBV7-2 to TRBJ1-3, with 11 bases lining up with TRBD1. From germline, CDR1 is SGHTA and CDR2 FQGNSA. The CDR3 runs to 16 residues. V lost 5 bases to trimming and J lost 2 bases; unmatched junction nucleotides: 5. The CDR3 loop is CASSPPGQGAGNTIYF. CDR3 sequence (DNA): TGTGCCAGCAGCCCCCCGGGACAGGGGGCTGGAAACACCATATATTTT.

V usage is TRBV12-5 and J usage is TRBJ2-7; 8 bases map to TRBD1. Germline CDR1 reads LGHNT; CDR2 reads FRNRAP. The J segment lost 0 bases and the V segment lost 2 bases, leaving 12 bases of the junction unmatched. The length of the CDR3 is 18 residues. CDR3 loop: CASGLSFQGAFTSYEQYF. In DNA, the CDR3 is TGTGCTAGTGGTTTGTCATTCCAGGGGGCTTTTACCTCCTACGAGCAGTACTTC. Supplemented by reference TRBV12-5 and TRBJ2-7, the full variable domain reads DARVTQTPRHKVTEMGQEVTMRCQPILGHNTVFWYRQTMMQGLELLAYFRNRAPLDDSGMPKDRFSAEMPDATLATLKIQPSEPRDSAVYFCASGLSFQGAFTSYEQYFGPGTRLTVT.

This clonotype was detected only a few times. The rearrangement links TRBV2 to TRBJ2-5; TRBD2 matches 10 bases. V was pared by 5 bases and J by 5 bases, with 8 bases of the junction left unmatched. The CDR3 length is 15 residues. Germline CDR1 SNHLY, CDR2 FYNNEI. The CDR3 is CASSPTTSGLETQYF. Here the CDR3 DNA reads TGTGCCAGCAGTCCCACGACTAGCGGGTTGGAGACCCAGTACTTC.

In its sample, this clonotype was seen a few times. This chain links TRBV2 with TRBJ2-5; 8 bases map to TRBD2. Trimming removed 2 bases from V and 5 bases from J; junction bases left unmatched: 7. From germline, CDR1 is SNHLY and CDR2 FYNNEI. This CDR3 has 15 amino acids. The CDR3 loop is CASSEWRGEGETQYF. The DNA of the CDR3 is TGTGCCAGCAGTGAATGGCGGGGGGAAGGGGAGACCCAGTACTTC.

The CDR3 is CASSFWEGPNYGYTF. The DNA of the CDR3 is TGTGCCAGCAGCTTTTGGGAGGGACCTAACTATGGCTACACCTTC. The chain couples TRBV7-6 to TRBJ1-2; tentative D call: TRBD1 (5 bases). This CDR3 spans 15 amino acids. Trimming pared 3 bases from V and 0 bases from J, leaving 11 bases between. The germline V gene encodes CDR1 SGHVS and CDR2 FNYEAQ.

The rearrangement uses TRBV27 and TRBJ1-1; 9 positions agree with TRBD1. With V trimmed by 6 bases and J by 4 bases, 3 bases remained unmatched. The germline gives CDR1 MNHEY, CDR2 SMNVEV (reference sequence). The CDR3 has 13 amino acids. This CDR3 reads CASRTGGFTEAFF. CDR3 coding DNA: TGTGCCAGCAGAACAGGGGGCTTCACTGAAGCTTTCTTT.

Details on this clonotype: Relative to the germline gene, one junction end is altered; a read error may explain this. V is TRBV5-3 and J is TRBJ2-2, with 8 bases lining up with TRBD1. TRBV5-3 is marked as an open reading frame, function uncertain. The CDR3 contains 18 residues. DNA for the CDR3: TGTGCCAGCAGCTTGGGGGCCCTTCCAGGGGGCATGGTCGGGGAGCTGTTTTTT. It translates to CASSLGALPGGMVGELFF.

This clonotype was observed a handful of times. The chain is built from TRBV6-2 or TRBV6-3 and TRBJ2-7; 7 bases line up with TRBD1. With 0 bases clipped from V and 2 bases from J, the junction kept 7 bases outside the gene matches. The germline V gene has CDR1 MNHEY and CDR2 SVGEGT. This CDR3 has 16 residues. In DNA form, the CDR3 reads TGTGCCAGCAGTTACTCCCTGGACAGGACAGCCTACGAGCAGTACGTC. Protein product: CASSYSLDRTAYEQYV.

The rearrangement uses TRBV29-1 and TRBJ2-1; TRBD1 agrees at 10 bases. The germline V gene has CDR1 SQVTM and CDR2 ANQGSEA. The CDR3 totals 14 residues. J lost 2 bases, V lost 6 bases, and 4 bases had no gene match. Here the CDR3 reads CSVKGQGTYNEQFF. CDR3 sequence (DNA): TGCAGCGTGAAGGGACAGGGGACCTACAATGAGCAGTTCTTC.

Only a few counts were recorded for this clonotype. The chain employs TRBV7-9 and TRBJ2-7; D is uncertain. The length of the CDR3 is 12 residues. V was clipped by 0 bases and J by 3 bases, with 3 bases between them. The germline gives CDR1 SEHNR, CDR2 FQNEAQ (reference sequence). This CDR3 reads CASSLADYEQYF. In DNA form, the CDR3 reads TGTGCCAGCAGCTTAGCGGACTACGAGCAGTACTTC. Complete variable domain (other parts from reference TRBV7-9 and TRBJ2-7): DTGVSQNPRHKITKRGQNVTFRCDPISEHNRLYWYRQTLGQGPEFLTYFQNEAQLEKSRLLSDRFSAERPKGSFSTLEIQRTEQGDSAMYLCASSLADYEQYFGPGTRLTVT.

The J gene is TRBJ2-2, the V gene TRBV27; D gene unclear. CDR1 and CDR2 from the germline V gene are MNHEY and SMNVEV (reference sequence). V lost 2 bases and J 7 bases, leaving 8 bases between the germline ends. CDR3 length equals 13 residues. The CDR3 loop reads CASSLNWDGELFF. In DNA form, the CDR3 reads TGTGCCAGCAGTTTAAACTGGGACGGGGAGCTGTTTTTT.

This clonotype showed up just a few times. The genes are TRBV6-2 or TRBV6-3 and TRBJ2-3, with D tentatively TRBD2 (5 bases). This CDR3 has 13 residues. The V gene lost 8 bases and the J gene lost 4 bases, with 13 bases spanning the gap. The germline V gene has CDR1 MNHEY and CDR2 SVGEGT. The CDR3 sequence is CASAKRKPDTQYF. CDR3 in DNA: TGTGCCAGCGCCAAGCGGAAACCAGATACGCAGTATTTT.

This CDR3 is CASSSPGYYNSPLHF. The DNA of the CDR3 is TGTGCCAGCAGTTCGCCAGGGTATTATAATTCACCCCTCCACTTT. This chain connects TRBV6-5 to TRBJ1-6, with D tentatively TRBD1 (5 bases). Germline V gives CDR1 MNHEY, CDR2 SVGAGI. V was clipped by 4 bases and J by 4 bases, with 11 bases between them. The CDR3 extends over 15 amino acids.

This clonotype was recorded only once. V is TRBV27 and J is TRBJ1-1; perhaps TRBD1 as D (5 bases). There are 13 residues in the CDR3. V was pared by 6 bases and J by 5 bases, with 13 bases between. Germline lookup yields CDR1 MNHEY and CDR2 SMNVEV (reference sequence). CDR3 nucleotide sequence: TGTGCCAGCAGGGCAGGGTTTAGAACTGAAGCTTTCTTT. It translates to CASRAGFRTEAFF.